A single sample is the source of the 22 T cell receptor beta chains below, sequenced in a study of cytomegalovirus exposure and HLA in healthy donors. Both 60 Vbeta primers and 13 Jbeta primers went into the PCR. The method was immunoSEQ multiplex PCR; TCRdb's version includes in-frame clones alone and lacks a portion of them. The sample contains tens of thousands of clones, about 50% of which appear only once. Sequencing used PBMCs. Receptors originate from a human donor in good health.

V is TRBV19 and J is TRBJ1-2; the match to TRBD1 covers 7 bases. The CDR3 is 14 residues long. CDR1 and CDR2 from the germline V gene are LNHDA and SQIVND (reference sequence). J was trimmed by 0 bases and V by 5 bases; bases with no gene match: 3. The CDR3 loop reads CASSRTGSNYGYTF. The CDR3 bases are TGTGCCAGTAGTCGGACAGGTTCTAACTATGGCTACACCTTC. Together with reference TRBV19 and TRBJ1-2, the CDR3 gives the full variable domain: DGGITQSPKYLFRKEGQNVTLSCEQNLNHDAMYWYRQDPGQGLRLIYYSQIVNDFQKGDIAEGYSVSREKKESFPLTVTSAQKNPTAFYLCASSRTGSNYGYTFGSGTRLTVV.

The CDR3 DNA follows: TGTGCCAGCAACCGGGACAGGAGTAGCTACACCTTC. Translating gives CASNRDRSSYTF. This chain links TRBV5-4 with TRBJ1-2; TRBD1 aligns across 8 bases. In germline, CDR1 is SGHNT, CDR2 YYREEE (reference sequence). After removal of 6 bases from V and 9 bases from J, the junction contained 7 bases not matched to a gene. The CDR3 has 12 residues.

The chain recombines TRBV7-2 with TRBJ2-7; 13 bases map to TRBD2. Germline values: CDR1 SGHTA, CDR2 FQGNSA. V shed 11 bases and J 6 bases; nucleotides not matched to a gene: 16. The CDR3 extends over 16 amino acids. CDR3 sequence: CASSVTSGGGSTEQYF. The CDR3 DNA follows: TGTGCCTCGTCGGTCACTAGCGGGGGGGGATCCACCGAGCAGTACTTC. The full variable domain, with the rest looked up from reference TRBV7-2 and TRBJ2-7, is GAGVSQSPSNKVTEKGKDVELRCDPISGHTALYWYRQSLGQGLEFLIYFQGNSAPDKSGLPSDRFSAERTGGSVSTLTIQRTQQEDSAVYLCASSVTSGGGSTEQYFGPGTRLTVT.

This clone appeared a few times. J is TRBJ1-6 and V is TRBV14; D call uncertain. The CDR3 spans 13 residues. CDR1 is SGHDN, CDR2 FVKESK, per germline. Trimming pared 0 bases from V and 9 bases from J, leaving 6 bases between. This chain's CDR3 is CASSQDRGSPLHF. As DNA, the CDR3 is TGTGCCAGCAGCCAAGATAGAGGTTCACCCCTCCACTTT.

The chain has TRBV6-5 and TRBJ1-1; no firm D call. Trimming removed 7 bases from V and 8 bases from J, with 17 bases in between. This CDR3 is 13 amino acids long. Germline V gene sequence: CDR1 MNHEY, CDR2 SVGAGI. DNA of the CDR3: TGTGCCAGCACCGGACCGACTAGAATAGAAGCTTTCTTT. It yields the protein CASTGPTRIEAFF.

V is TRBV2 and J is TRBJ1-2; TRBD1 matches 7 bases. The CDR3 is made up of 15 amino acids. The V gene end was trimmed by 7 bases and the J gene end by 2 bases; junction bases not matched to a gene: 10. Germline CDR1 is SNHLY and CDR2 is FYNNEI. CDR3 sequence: CASTTGQIRNYGYTF. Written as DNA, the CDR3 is TGTGCCAGCACCACGGGACAGATTCGAAACTATGGCTACACCTTC.

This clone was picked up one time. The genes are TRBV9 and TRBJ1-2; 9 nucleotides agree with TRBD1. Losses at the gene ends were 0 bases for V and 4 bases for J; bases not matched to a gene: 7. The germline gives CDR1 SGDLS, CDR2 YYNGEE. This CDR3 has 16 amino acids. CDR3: CASSVGGQGGSYGYTF. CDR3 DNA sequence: TGTGCCAGCAGCGTAGGGGGACAGGGTGGGAGCTATGGCTACACCTTC.

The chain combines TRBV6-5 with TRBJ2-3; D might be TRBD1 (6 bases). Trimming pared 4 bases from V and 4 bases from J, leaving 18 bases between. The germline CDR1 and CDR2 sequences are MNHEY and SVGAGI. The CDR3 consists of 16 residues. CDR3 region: CASSSTRGGWADTQYF. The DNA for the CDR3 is TGTGCCAGCAGTTCCACCCGAGGGGGATGGGCAGATACGCAGTATTTT.

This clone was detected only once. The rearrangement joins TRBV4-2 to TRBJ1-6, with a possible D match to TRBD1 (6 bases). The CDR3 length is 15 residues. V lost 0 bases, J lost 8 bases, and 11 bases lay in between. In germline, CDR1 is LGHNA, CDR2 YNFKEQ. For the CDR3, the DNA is TGTGCCAGCAGCCAAGAATGGGGGCGGGATTCACCCCTCCACTTT. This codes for CASSQEWGRDSPLHF.

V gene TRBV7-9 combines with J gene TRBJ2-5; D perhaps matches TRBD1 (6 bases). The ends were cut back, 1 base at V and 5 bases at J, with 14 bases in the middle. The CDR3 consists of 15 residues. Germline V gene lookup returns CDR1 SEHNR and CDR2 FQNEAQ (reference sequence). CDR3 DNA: TGTGCCAGCAGCTTAGTGACAGGAGCCGTGGAGACCCAGTACTTC. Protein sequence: CASSLVTGAVETQYF.

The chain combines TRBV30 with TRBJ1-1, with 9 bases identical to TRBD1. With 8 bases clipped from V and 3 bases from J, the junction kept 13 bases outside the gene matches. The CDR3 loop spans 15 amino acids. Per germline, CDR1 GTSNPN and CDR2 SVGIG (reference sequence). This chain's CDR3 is CAGTGLRGLDTEAFF. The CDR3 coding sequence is TGTGCCGGGACAGGGCTTAGGGGTCTGGACACTGAAGCTTTCTTT. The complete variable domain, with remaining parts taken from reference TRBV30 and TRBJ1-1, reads SQTIHQWPATLVQPVGSPLSLECTVEGTSNPNLYWYRQAAGRGLQLLFYSVGIGQISSEVPQNLSASRPQDRQFILSSKKLLLSDSGFYLCAGTGLRGLDTEAFFGQGTRLTVV.

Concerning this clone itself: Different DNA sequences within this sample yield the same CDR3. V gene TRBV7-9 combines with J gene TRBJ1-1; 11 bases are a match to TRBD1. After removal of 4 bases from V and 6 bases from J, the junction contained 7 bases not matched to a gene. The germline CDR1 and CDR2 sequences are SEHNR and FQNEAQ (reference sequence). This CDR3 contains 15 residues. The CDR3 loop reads CASSSGQGAGPEAFF. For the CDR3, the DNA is TGTGCCAGCAGCTCTGGACAGGGGGCTGGGCCTGAAGCTTTCTTT.

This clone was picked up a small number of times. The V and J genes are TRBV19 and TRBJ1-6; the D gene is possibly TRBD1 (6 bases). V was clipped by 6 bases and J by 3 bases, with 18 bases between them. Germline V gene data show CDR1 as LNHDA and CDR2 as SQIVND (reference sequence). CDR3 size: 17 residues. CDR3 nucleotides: TGTGCCAGTAGCCAGGCAGGGGATCTCTTCTATAATTCACCCCTCCACTTT. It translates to CASSQAGDLFYNSPLHF.

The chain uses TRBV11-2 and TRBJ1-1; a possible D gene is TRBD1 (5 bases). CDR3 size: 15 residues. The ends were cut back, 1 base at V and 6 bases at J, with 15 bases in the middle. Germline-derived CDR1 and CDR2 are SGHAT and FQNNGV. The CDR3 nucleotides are TGTGCCAGCAGCTTAGGATCCAGGGTCAGTCCTGAAGCTTTCTTT. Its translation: CASSLGSRVSPEAFF.

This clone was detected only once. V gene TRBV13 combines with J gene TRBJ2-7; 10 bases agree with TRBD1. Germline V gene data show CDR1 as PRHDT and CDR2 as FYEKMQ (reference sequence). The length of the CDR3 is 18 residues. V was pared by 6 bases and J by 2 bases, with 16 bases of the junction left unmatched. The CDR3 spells CASRRQGAIQKDTYEQYF. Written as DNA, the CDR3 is TGTGCCAGCAGGCGACAGGGGGCGATCCAGAAAGACACCTACGAGCAGTACTTC.

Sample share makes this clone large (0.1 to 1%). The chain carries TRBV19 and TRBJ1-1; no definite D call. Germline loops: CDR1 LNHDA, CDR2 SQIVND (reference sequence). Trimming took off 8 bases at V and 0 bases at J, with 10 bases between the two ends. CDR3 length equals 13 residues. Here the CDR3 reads CASLRSVNTEAFF. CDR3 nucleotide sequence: TGTGCCAGTCTTAGGAGTGTGAACACTGAAGCTTTCTTT.

CDR3 in amino acids: CASSLQGSEQFF. The CDR3 DNA reads as TGCGCCAGCAGCCTACAGGGTTCTGAGCAGTTCTTC. This chain links TRBV5-1 with TRBJ2-1, with a tentative D call TRBD1 (6 bases). The CDR3 totals 12 residues. Germline lookup yields CDR1 SGHRS and CDR2 YFSETQ. V lost 4 bases and J 9 bases, leaving 11 bases between the germline ends.

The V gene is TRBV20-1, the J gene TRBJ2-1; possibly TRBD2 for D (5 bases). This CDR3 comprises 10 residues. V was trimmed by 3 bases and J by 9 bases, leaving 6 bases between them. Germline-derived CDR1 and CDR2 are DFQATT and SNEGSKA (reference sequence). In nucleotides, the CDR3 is TGCAGTGCTAGGGGAGCTGAGCAGTTCTTC. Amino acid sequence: CSARGAEQFF.

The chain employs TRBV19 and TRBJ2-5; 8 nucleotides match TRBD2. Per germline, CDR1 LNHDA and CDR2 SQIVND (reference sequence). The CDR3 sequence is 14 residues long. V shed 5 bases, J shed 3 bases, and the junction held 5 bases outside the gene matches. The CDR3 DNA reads TGTGCCAGTAGTCGGAGTAGCGGGAAAGAGACCCAGTACTTC. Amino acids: CASSRSSGKETQYF.

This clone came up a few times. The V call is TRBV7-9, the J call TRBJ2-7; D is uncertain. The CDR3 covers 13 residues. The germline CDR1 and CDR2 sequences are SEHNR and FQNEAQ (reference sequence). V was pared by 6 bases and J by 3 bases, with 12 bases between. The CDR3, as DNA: TGTGCCAGCAGTCTCAGTATCAGCTACGAGCAGTACTTC. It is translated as CASSLSISYEQYF. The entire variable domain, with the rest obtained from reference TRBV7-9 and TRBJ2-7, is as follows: DTGVSQNPRHKITKRGQNVTFRCDPISEHNRLYWYRQTLGQGPEFLTYFQNEAQLEKSRLLSDRFSAERPKGSFSTLEIQRTEQGDSAMYLCASSLSISYEQYFGPGTRLTVT.

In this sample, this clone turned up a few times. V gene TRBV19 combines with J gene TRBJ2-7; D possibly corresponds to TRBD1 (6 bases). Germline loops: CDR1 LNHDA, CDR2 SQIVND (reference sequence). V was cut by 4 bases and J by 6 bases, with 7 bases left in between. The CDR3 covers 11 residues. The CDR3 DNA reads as TGTGCCAGTAGTACAGGGGTCGAGCAGTACTTC. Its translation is CASSTGVEQYF.

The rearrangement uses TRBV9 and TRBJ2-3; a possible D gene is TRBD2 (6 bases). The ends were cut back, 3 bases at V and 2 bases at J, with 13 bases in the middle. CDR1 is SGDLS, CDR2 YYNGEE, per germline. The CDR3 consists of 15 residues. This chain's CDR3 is CASSAPGLATDTQYF. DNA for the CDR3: TGTGCCAGCAGCGCGCCGGGACTGGCCACAGATACGCAGTATTTT.